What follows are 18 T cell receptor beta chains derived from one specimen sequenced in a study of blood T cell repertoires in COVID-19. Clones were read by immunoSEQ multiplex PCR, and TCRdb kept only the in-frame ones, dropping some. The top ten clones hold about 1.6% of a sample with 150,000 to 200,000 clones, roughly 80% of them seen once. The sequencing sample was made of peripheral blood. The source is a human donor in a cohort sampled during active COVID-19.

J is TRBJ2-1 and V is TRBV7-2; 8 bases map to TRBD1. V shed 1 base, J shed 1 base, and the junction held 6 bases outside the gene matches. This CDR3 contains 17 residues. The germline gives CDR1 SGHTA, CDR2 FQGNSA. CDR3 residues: CASSLGDRILSYNEQFF. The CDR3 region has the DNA TGTGCCAGCAGCTTAGGGGACAGGATTCTTTCCTACAATGAGCAGTTCTTC.

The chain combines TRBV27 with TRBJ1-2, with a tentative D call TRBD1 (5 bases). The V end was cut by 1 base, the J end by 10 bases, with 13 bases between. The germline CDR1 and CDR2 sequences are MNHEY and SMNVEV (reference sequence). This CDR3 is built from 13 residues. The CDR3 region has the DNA TGTGCCAGCAGTTTATGGGAAAAAGGGGACTACACCTTC. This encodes CASSLWEKGDYTF.

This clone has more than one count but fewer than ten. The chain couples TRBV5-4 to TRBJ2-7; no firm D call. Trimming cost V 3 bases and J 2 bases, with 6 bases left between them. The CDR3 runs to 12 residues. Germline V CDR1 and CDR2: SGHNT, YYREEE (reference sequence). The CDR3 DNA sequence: TGTGCCAGCAGCTCGAACACCTACGAGCAGTACTTC. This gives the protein CASSSNTYEQYF. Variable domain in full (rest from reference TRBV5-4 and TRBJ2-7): ETGVTQSPTHLIKTRGQQVTLRCSSQSGHNTVSWYQQALGQGPQFIFQYYREEENGRGNFPPRFSGLQFPNYSSELNVNALELDDSALYLCASSSNTYEQYFGPGTRLTVT.

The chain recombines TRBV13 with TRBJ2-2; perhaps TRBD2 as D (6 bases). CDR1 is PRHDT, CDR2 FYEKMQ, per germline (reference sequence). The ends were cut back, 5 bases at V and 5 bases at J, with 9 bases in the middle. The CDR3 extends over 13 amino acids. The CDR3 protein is CASSIRGTGELFF. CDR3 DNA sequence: TGTGCCAGCAGCATCCGGGGGACCGGGGAGCTGTTTTTT.

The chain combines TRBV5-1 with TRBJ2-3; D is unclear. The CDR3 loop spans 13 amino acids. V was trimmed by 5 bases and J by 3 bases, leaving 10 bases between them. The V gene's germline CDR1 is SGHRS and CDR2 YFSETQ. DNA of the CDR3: TGCGCCAGCAGGACTGCCCAAACAGATACGCAGTATTTT. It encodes CASRTAQTDTQYF.

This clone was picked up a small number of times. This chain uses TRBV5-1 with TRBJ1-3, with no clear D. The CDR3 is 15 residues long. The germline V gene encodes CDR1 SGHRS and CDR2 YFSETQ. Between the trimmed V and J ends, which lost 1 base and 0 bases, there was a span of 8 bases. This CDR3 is CASSLSGGSGNTIYF. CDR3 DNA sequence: TGCGCCAGCAGCTTGAGCGGCGGCTCTGGAAACACCATATATTTT.

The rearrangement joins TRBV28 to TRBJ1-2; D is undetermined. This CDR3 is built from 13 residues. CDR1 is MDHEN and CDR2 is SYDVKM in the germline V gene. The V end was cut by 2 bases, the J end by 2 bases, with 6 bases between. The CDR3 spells CASSLNNNYGYTF. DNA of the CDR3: TGTGCCAGCAGTTTAAACAACAACTATGGCTACACCTTC.

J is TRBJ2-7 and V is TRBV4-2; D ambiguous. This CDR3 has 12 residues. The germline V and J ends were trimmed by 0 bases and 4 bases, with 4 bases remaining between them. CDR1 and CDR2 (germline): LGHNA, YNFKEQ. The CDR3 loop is CASSQDLYEQYF. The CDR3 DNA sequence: TGTGCCAGCAGCCAAGATCTGTACGAGCAGTACTTC.

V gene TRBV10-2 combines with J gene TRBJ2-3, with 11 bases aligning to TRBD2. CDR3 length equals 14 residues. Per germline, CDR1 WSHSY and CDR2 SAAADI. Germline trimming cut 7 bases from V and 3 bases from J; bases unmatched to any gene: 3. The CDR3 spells CASTPSGRTDTQYF. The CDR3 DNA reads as TGCGCCAGCACGCCTAGCGGGAGGACAGATACGCAGTATTTT.

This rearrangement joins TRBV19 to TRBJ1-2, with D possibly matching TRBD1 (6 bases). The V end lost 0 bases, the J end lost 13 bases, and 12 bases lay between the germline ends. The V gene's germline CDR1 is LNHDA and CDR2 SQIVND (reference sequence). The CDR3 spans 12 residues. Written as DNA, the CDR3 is TGTGCCAGTAGTATAGATGGGGACATCTTCACCTTC. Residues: CASSIDGDIFTF.

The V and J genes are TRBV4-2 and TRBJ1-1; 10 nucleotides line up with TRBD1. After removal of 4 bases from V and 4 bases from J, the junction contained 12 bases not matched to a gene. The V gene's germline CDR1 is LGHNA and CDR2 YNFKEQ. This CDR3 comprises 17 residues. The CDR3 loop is CASSLFSGTGVGTEAFF. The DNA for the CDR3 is TGTGCCAGCAGCCTTTTCTCGGGGACAGGGGTCGGCACTGAAGCTTTCTTT.

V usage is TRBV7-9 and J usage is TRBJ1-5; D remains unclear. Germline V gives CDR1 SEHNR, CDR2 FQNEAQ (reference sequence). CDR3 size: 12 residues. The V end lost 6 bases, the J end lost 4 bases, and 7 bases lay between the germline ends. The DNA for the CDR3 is TGTGCCAGCAGTTTCCCAAATCAGCCCCAGCATTTT. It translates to CASSFPNQPQHF.

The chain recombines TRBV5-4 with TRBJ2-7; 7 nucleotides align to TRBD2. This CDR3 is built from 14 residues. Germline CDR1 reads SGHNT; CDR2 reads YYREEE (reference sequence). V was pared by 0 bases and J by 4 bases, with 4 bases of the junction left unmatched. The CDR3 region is CASSLAGRRYEQYF. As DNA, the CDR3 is TGTGCCAGCAGCTTGGCCGGGAGGCGGTACGAGCAGTACTTC.

DNA for the CDR3: TGTGCCAGCAGTTTAGGAGGGACAGGGTCTGGAAACACCATATATTTT. It translates to CASSLGGTGSGNTIYF. The rearrangement joins TRBV27 to TRBJ1-3; 9 bases line up with TRBD1. The germline CDR1 and CDR2 sequences are MNHEY and SMNVEV (reference sequence). The V segment lost 2 bases and the J segment 1 base; nucleotides outside the gene matches: 3. CDR3 length: 16 residues.

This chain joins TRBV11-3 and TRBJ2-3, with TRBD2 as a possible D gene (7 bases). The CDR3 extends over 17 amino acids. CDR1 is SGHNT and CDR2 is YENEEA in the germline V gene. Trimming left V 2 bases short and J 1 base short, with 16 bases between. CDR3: CASSLRGGGPGTDTQYF. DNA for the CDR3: TGTGCCAGCAGCTTACGGGGCGGGGGCCCTGGCACAGATACGCAGTATTTT.

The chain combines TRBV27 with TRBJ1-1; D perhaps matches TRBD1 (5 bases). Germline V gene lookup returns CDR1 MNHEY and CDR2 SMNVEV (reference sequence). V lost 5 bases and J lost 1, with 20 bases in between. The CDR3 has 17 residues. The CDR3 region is CASSPKRGGWANTEAFF. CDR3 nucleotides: TGTGCCAGCAGTCCGAAACGGGGGGGGTGGGCGAACACTGAAGCTTTCTTT.

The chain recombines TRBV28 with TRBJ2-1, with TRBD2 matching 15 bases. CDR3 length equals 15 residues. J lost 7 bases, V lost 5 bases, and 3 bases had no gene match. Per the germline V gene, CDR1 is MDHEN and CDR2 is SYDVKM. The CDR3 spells CASSQGTSGRNEQFF. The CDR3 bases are TGTGCCAGCAGTCAGGGGACTAGCGGGAGGAATGAGCAGTTCTTC.

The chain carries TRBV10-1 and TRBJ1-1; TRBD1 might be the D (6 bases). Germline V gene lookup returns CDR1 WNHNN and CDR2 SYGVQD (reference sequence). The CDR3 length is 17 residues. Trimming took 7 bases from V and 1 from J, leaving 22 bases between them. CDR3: CASTRGQPLAQNTEAFF. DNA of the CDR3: TGCGCCAGCACTAGAGGACAGCCCCTAGCCCAGAACACTGAAGCTTTCTTT.